One and the same sample provided the 27 T cell receptor beta chains below, sequenced in a study of cytomegalovirus exposure and HLA in healthy donors. PCR used 60 Vbeta primers and 13 Jbeta primers. Libraries were prepared by immunoSEQ multiplex PCR; TCRdb keeps only in-frame clonotypes and omits some of them. The table includes some 150,000 clones, roughly four fifths detected once. The sample taken for sequencing was PBMCs. The receptors come from a man between 45 and 60 years old in good health and CMV-seropositive.

This chain links TRBV2 with TRBJ1-1, with 7 bases aligning to TRBD1. J gave up 0 bases and V 6 bases, and 4 bases lay outside the gene matches. Germline V lookup: CDR1 SNHLY, CDR2 FYNNEI. The CDR3 runs to 14 residues. CDR3 amino acids: CASRPTGLNTEAFF. CDR3 coding DNA: TGTGCCAGCAGACCGACAGGGTTGAACACTGAAGCTTTCTTT.

V is TRBV28 and J is TRBJ2-7; D might be TRBD1 (5 bases). The CDR3 loop spans 14 amino acids. The germline CDR1 and CDR2 sequences are MDHEN and SYDVKM. V lost 7 bases and J lost 0, with 13 bases in between. Written as DNA, the CDR3 is TGTGCCAGCACCCTGGCCGGACACTCCTACGAGCAGTACTTC. Amino acid sequence: CASTLAGHSYEQYF.

This chain joins TRBV5-1 and TRBJ2-7; a possible D gene is TRBD2 (6 bases). V was clipped by 2 bases and J by 2 bases, with 14 bases between them. Germline CDR1 and CDR2: SGHRS and YFSETQ. The CDR3 runs 15 residues. Here the CDR3 DNA reads TGCGCCAGCAGCTTTGGAGTAGCGGAGACCTACGAGCAGTACTTC. Amino acids: CASSFGVAETYEQYF.

The V call is TRBV30, the J call TRBJ1-1; D is uncertain. The CDR3 consists of 12 residues. V dropped 3 bases and J dropped 6 bases, with 11 bases sitting between them. The germline gives CDR1 GTSNPN, CDR2 SVGIG (reference sequence). This CDR3 is CAWRVVRAEAFF. CDR3 DNA sequence: TGTGCCTGGAGAGTGGTTCGGGCTGAAGCTTTCTTT. Full variable domain (remainder filled in from reference TRBV30 and TRBJ1-1): SQTIHQWPATLVQPVGSPLSLECTVEGTSNPNLYWYRQAAGRGLQLLFYSVGIGQISSEVPQNLSASRPQDRQFILSSKKLLLSDSGFYLCAWRVVRAEAFFGQGTRLTVV.

This chain joins TRBV28 and TRBJ1-2, with 10 bases fitting TRBD1. Trimming cost V 8 bases and J 6 bases; bases outside gene matches: 15. This CDR3 spans 16 amino acids. The germline V gene has CDR1 MDHEN and CDR2 SYDVKM. Here the CDR3 DNA reads TGTGCCAGCCGTAGGGACAGGGGAATGAATAAGCATGGCTACACCTTC. Its protein is CASRRDRGMNKHGYTF.

This chain joins TRBV6-5 and TRBJ2-3; 7 bases map to TRBD2. Germline loops: CDR1 MNHEY, CDR2 SVGAGI. The V and J ends lost 6 bases and 2 bases, in that order; junction bases with no gene match: 5. The CDR3 is 14 amino acids. CDR3 region: CASRPSGATDTQYF. The DNA for the CDR3 is TGTGCCAGCAGGCCTAGCGGAGCCACAGATACGCAGTATTTT.

The chain has TRBV7-6 and TRBJ2-3, with TRBD1 identical over 8 bases. The junction had 11 bases not matched to a gene; V was cut back by 6 bases and J by 0 bases. This CDR3 contains 17 residues. CDR1 SGHVS and CDR2 FNYEAQ come from the germline V gene. CDR3 protein: CASSEWTGNPSTDTQYF. In DNA form, the CDR3 reads TGTGCCAGCAGTGAGTGGACAGGGAATCCTAGCACAGATACGCAGTATTTT. The full variable domain, in which reference TRBV7-6 and TRBJ2-3 provide the parts outside the CDR3, is GAGVSQSPRYKVTKRGQDVALRCDPISGHVSLYWYRQALGQGPEFLTYFNYEAQQDKSGLPNDRFSAERPEGSISTLTIQRTEQRDSAMYRCASSEWTGNPSTDTQYFGPGTRLTVL.

The chain carries TRBV5-1 and TRBJ2-3, with 7 bases fitting TRBD2. J was trimmed by 8 bases and V by 1 base; bases with no gene match: 7. Germline loops: CDR1 SGHRS, CDR2 YFSETQ. There are 14 residues in the CDR3. CDR3 bases: TGCGCCAGCAGCTTGAATGCGGGAGCTGGTACGCAGTATTTT. Amino acids: CASSLNAGAGTQYF.

The chain joins TRBV9 to TRBJ2-3, with D hard to call. Germline assignment: CDR1 SGDLS and CDR2 YYNGEE. V lost 2 bases and J lost 2, with 6 bases in between. This CDR3 region has 13 residues. The CDR3 loop is CASSVGYTDTQYF. CDR3 in DNA: TGTGCCAGCAGCGTCGGTTACACAGATACGCAGTATTTT.

This clone appeared once. CDR3 amino acids: CASSAGLSSTDTQYF. The CDR3 DNA follows: TGTGCCAGCAGCGCGGGACTTTCTAGCACAGATACGCAGTATTTT. This chain joins TRBV7-3 and TRBJ2-3, with D maybe TRBD2 (6 bases). Germline V gene lookup returns CDR1 SGHTA and CDR2 FQGTGA. This CDR3 region has 15 residues. Trimming stripped 5 bases from V and 0 bases from J, with 12 bases between.

V usage is TRBV9 and J usage is TRBJ2-1; TRBD1 matches 9 bases. CDR1 is SGDLS and CDR2 is YYNGEE in the germline V gene. The CDR3 consists of 16 residues. Trimming cost V 0 bases and J 8 bases; bases outside gene matches: 9. CDR3: CASSVVGQGGRDEQFF. The DNA for the CDR3 is TGTGCCAGCAGCGTAGTGGGACAGGGAGGTCGAGATGAGCAGTTCTTC. Combining the CDR3 with reference TRBV9 and TRBJ2-1 gives the whole variable domain DSGVTQTPKHLITATGQRVTLRCSPRSGDLSVYWYQQSLDQGLQFLIQYYNGEERAKGNILERFSAQQFPDLHSELNLSSLELGDSALYFCASSVVGQGGRDEQFFGPGTRLTVL.

This clone showed up just a few times. This chain joins TRBV5-1 and TRBJ2-1; TRBD2 is a possible D gene (7 bases). Germline CDR1 and CDR2: SGHRS and YFSETQ. CDR3 length: 15 amino acids. Trimming removed 0 bases at V and 9 bases at J, with 16 bases between. The CDR3 nucleotides read TGCGCCAGCAGCTTGGAGGGGGGGGCGCATAGTGAGCAGTTCTTC. Translating gives CASSLEGGAHSEQFF.

The chain couples TRBV28 to TRBJ2-4; D gene ambiguous. Germline CDR1 MDHEN, CDR2 SYDVKM. The CDR3 totals 15 residues. The V and J ends lost 3 bases and 9 bases respectively, with 18 bases between them. The chain's CDR3 is CASSFPDTRAAIQYF. Written as DNA, the CDR3 is TGTGCCAGCAGTTTCCCGGATACCCGTGCGGCCATTCAGTACTTC.

The chain links TRBV7-9 to TRBJ1-5; 8 nucleotides match TRBD1. The germline V gene encodes CDR1 SEHNR and CDR2 FQNEAQ (reference sequence). Trimming at V came to 5 bases and at J to 5 bases, leaving 5 bases not matched to a gene. The CDR3 has 14 residues. DNA for the CDR3: TGTGCCAGCAGCATGACAGGGGATGATCAGCCCCAGCATTTT. As protein: CASSMTGDDQPQHF.

This clone was observed a handful of times. The gene calls are TRBV4-3 and TRBJ2-1; 8 nucleotides agree with TRBD1. The V and J ends lost 0 bases and 6 bases, in that order; junction bases with no gene match: 13. Germline V gene sequence: CDR1 LGHNA, CDR2 YSLEER. The CDR3 is 18 amino acids. In DNA form, the CDR3 reads TGCGCCAGCAGCCAAGATCATAGGACAGGGAGAATTACCAATGAGCAGTTCTTC. It is translated as CASSQDHRTGRITNEQFF.

This rearrangement joins TRBV2 to TRBJ2-2, with TRBD1 matching over 10 bases. The CDR3 has 15 residues. The trim removed 6 bases at V and 5 bases at J, leaving 6 bases unmatched. CDR1 and CDR2 (germline): SNHLY, FYNNEI. The DNA for the CDR3 is TGTGCCAGCAGCGGGGACAGGGGAAGTACCGGGGAGCTGTTTTTT. Its protein product is CASSGDRGSTGELFF.

The rearrangement joins TRBV19 to TRBJ2-7; D may be TRBD2 (5 bases). V lost 4 bases and J 5 bases, leaving 18 bases between the germline ends. Germline CDR1 LNHDA, CDR2 SQIVND (reference sequence). The CDR3 has 15 residues. The CDR3 bases are TGTGCCAGTAGTACGGAGCGGCTCGGGTTCCACGAGCAGTACTTC. It codes for CASSTERLGFHEQYF.

This clone was seen a handful of times. The CDR3 reads CASSSVGGTEAFF. The CDR3 coding sequence is TGTGCCAGCAGCTCCGTGGGAGGCACTGAAGCTTTCTTT. V is TRBV7-3 and J is TRBJ1-1; no definite D call. The length of the CDR3 is 13 residues. Trimming cost V 4 bases and J 4 bases, with 10 bases left between them. The germline V gene encodes CDR1 SGHTA and CDR2 FQGTGA.

The rearrangement uses TRBV21-1 and TRBJ2-7; the table names TRBD1, a call not compared with the DNA. TRBV21-1 counts as a pseudogene. CDR3 size: 15 residues. Here the CDR3 reads CASSSRQADTYEQYF. CDR3 coding DNA: TGTGCCAGCAGCTCGCGACAGGCGGACACCTACGAGCAGTACTTC.

V is TRBV2 and J is TRBJ2-7; D is unresolved. The V end was cut by 6 bases, the J end by 2 bases, with 8 bases between. Germline loops: CDR1 SNHLY, CDR2 FYNNEI. The CDR3 covers 12 residues. CDR3 sequence reads: CASRIQTYEQYF. Here the CDR3 DNA reads TGTGCCAGCAGAATACAGACCTACGAGCAGTACTTC.

This chain joins TRBV28 and TRBJ1-1; D remains ambiguous. The CDR3 loop spans 13 amino acids. Looked up from germline, CDR1 is MDHEN and CDR2 is SYDVKM. V gave up 6 bases and J gave up 1 base, with 9 bases separating them. CDR3 loop: CASSATANTEAFF. Written as DNA, the CDR3 is TGTGCCAGCAGCGCCACAGCGAACACTGAAGCTTTCTTT. The whole variable domain, remainder taken from reference TRBV28 and TRBJ1-1, is DVKVTQSSRYLVKRTGEKVFLECVQDMDHENMFWYRQDPGLGLRLIYFSYDVKMKEKGDIPEGYSVSREKKERFSLILESASTNQTSMYLCASSATANTEAFFGQGTRLTVV.

This chain connects TRBV7-2 to TRBJ1-2; D call uncertain. Trimming took off 6 bases at V and 0 bases at J, with 8 bases between the two ends. CDR1 is SGHTA and CDR2 is FQGNSA in the germline V gene. This CDR3 comprises 13 residues. This CDR3 is CASRKTANYGYTF. The CDR3 DNA is TGTGCCAGCAGAAAAACAGCTAACTATGGCTACACCTTC.

The chain employs TRBV4-1 and TRBJ2-7, with TRBD2 identical over 7 bases. The CDR3 is made up of 14 amino acids. V was clipped by 1 base and J by 4 bases; unmatched bases: 4. In germline, CDR1 is MGHRA, CDR2 YSYEKL. The DNA for the CDR3 is TGCGCCAGCAGCCAAGGTAGCGGGCCGTACGAGCAGTACTTC. Translated: CASSQGSGPYEQYF.

A single count supports this clone. The chain combines TRBV6-6 with TRBJ1-3, with TRBD1 matching over 7 bases. Trimming cost V 6 bases and J 3 bases; bases outside gene matches: 8. The CDR3 covers 15 residues. Germline CDR1 and CDR2: MNHNY and SVGAGI (reference sequence). The CDR3 coding sequence is TGTGCCAGCAGCCAGGACAGGAGCGGTGGAAACACCATATATTTT. The encoded protein is CASSQDRSGGNTIYF.

The CDR3 loop reads CASSPKDKSYSGNTIYF. CDR3 coding DNA: TGTGCCAGCTCACCGAAGGACAAGAGTTACTCTGGAAACACCATATATTTT. The chain has TRBV18 and TRBJ1-3; D might be TRBD1 (5 bases). Trimming cost V 3 bases and J 0 bases, with 15 bases left between them. In germline, CDR1 is KGHSH, CDR2 LQKENI. The CDR3 is 17 residues long.

The rearrangement joins TRBV5-6 to TRBJ1-2; 7 positions agree with TRBD1. The CDR3 spans 15 residues. The junction had 9 bases not matched to a gene; V was cut back by 4 bases and J by 3 bases. Germline V gene lookup returns CDR1 SGHDT and CDR2 YYEEEE. The CDR3 sequence: CASSPTGITHYGYTF. The CDR3 coding sequence is TGTGCCAGCAGCCCGACAGGGATTACTCACTATGGCTACACCTTC.

The chain links TRBV19 to TRBJ2-2; 10 nucleotides line up with TRBD1. Losses at the gene ends were 9 bases for V and 8 bases for J; bases not matched to a gene: 6. Per germline, CDR1 LNHDA and CDR2 SQIVND (reference sequence). This CDR3 contains 13 residues. CDR3 DNA: TGTGCCAGCTCGGACAGGGGGGAAGGGGAGCTGTTTTTT. Translation gives CASSDRGEGELFF.